Presented here are 32 T cell receptor beta chains from one specimen sequenced in a study of CD4 T cells in relation to SARS-CoV-2 and coronaviruses. These receptors' antigens are unknown. CD4+ T cells from unexposed donors were obtained before the COVID-19 pandemic (2011-2018). CD4+ T cells were isolated from the cells after 10 days of culture. TCRdb's table, derived via immunoSEQ multiplex PCR, lists solely in-frame clones and lacks some. Here the sample spans around 20,000 clones, roughly 80% being singletons. What was sequenced was CD4+ T cells from PBMCs, cultured in vitro. The source is a human donor in good health.

This clone came up once. The rearrangement joins TRBV5-1 to TRBJ2-2; D is undetermined. Trimming removed 3 bases at V and 1 base at J, with 7 bases between. CDR3 size: 14 residues. In germline, CDR1 is SGHRS, CDR2 YFSETQ. The CDR3 here is CASSSPVNTGELFF. DNA for the CDR3: TGCGCCAGCAGCTCACCGGTGAACACCGGGGAGCTGTTTTTT.

The V call is TRBV28, the J call TRBJ2-7, with 10 bases fitting TRBD1. Per the germline V gene, CDR1 is MDHEN and CDR2 is SYDVKM. V lost 3 bases and J lost 2; bases outside the gene matches: 4. This CDR3 region has 15 residues. The CDR3 coding sequence is TGTGCCAGCAGTTTCCAGGGACAGGGGCCCTACGAGCAGTACTTC. Its translation is CASSFQGQGPYEQYF.

The rearrangement uses TRBV25-1 and TRBJ1-5; D remains unclear. V was pared by 6 bases and J by 0 bases, with 6 bases between. The length of the CDR3 is 13 residues. The germline V gene has CDR1 MGHDK and CDR2 SYGVNS. The CDR3 here is CASRQYSNQPQHF. The CDR3 nucleotides read TGTGCCAGCAGACAGTATAGCAATCAGCCCCAGCATTTT.

This clone appeared a few times. The chain combines TRBV10-3 with TRBJ1-2, with a possible D match to TRBD1 (5 bases). Germline CDR1 ENHRY, CDR2 SYGVKD. The CDR3 loop spans 14 amino acids. The V gene lost 4 bases and the J gene lost 0 bases, with 9 bases spanning the gap. CDR3 region: CAISGTGANYGYTF. The CDR3, as DNA: TGTGCCATCAGTGGAACAGGAGCTAACTATGGCTACACCTTC.

The genes are TRBV28 and TRBJ1-3; no clear D gene. V shed 5 bases and J shed 3 bases, with 20 bases lying between them. CDR1 is MDHEN and CDR2 is SYDVKM in the germline V gene. There are 17 residues in the CDR3. CDR3 sequence reads: CASSPYRSRRSGNTIYF. CDR3 sequence (DNA): TGTGCCAGCAGTCCATACCGGTCGAGAAGGAGTGGAAACACCATATATTTT.

The chain couples TRBV4-2 to TRBJ2-3; 11 bases line up with TRBD2. The germline gives CDR1 LGHNA, CDR2 YNFKEQ. The J segment lost 8 bases and the V segment lost 1 base, leaving 8 bases of the junction unmatched. This CDR3 contains 16 residues. The chain's CDR3 is CASSQVLAGGQTTQYF. CDR3 nucleotide sequence: TGTGCCAGCAGCCAAGTGCTAGCGGGAGGACAAACTACGCAGTATTTT.

The gene calls are TRBV3-1 (or the pseudogene TRBV3-2) and TRBJ1-2; possibly TRBD1 for D (6 bases). Per germline, CDR1 LGHDT and CDR2 YNNKEL (reference sequence). CDR3 size: 14 residues. V lost 4 bases and J 3 bases, leaving 12 bases between the germline ends. CDR3 in DNA: TGTGCCAGCAGCCTCCGGACAGCCTACTATGGCTACACCTTC. Translated, it gives CASSLRTAYYGYTF.

The chain links TRBV30 to TRBJ2-1, with TRBD2 identical over 16 bases. The CDR3 is 16 residues long. With 3 bases clipped from V and 10 bases from J, the junction kept 9 bases outside the gene matches. The germline CDR1 and CDR2 sequences are GTSNPN and SVGIG (reference sequence). The CDR3 DNA reads as TGTGCCTGGAGGCTGGGACTAGCGGGAGGGCCAGGCGAGCAGTTCTTC. Protein sequence: CAWRLGLAGGPGEQFF.

The chain combines TRBV6-5 with TRBJ2-2; D might be TRBD1 (6 bases). The CDR3 contains 14 residues. The V gene lost 0 bases and the J gene lost 4 bases, with 6 bases spanning the gap. Germline V gene data show CDR1 as MNHEY and CDR2 as SVGAGI. The CDR3 region is CASSYSGGTGELFF. In DNA, the CDR3 is TGTGCCAGCAGTTACTCAGGGGGCACCGGGGAGCTGTTTTTT.

The chain has TRBV30 and TRBJ2-1; D is ambiguous. V lost 0 bases, J lost 7 bases, and 16 bases lay in between. The CDR3 is made up of 15 amino acids. Germline V gene lookup returns CDR1 GTSNPN and CDR2 SVGIG (reference sequence). The DNA of the CDR3 is TGTGCCTGGAGTGTACGAGGTCTAGTCAGTAATGAGCAGTTCTTC. Its protein is CAWSVRGLVSNEQFF.

The chain links TRBV7-9 to TRBJ2-3, with 7 bases fitting TRBD1. The junction had 3 bases not matched to a gene; V was cut back by 6 bases and J by 3 bases. This CDR3 contains 13 residues. CDR1 SEHNR and CDR2 FQNEAQ come from the germline V gene (reference sequence). The CDR3, as DNA: TGTGCCAGCAGTCCGACAGGGACAGATACGCAGTATTTT. This codes for CASSPTGTDTQYF.

This sequence joins TRBV5-1 and TRBJ2-5, with 9 bases aligning to TRBD2. The J segment lost 5 bases and the V segment lost 9 bases, leaving 8 bases of the junction unmatched. Looked up from germline, CDR1 is SGHRS and CDR2 is YFSETQ. This CDR3 is built from 13 residues. The CDR3 sequence: CATNSGSGETQYF. The CDR3 nucleotides are TGCGCCACCAATAGCGGGAGCGGCGAGACCCAGTACTTC. The entire variable domain, with the rest obtained from reference TRBV5-1 and TRBJ2-5, is as follows: KAGVTQTPRYLIKTRGQQVTLSCSPISGHRSVSWYQQTPGQGLQFLFEYFSETQRNKGNFPGRFSGRQFSNSRSEMNVSTLELGDSALYLCATNSGSGETQYFGPGTRLLVL.

This clone was detected only once. The V and J genes are TRBV2 and TRBJ2-7; TRBD1 agrees at 7 bases. CDR1 and CDR2 from the germline V gene are SNHLY and FYNNEI. The CDR3 is 14 residues long. V dropped 8 bases and J dropped 2; count of bases not matched to a gene: 9. CDR3 in amino acids: CASVGDRVTYEQYF. In nucleotides, the CDR3 is TGTGCCAGCGTTGGAGACAGGGTCACCTACGAGCAGTACTTC.

The rearrangement uses TRBV11-2 and TRBJ2-1; D gene uncertain. From germline, CDR1 is SGHAT and CDR2 FQNNGV. The CDR3 length is 11 residues. The V end was cut by 2 bases, the J end by 10 bases, with 6 bases between. In DNA, the CDR3 is TGTGCCAGCAGCTTACGGACGGAGCAGTTCTTC. This codes for CASSLRTEQFF.

This clone has just a few counts. V usage is TRBV19 and J usage is TRBJ1-5; D perhaps matches TRBD1 (6 bases). V was cut by 4 bases and J by 5 bases, with 12 bases left in between. The CDR3 is 14 amino acids. Germline V gene data show CDR1 as LNHDA and CDR2 as SQIVND (reference sequence). This CDR3 is CASSTNGGDQPQHF. CDR3 sequence (DNA): TGTGCCAGTAGTACGAACGGGGGCGATCAGCCCCAGCATTTT.

This chain links TRBV12-3 or TRBV12-4 with TRBJ1-1; D uncertain. V was pared by 6 bases and J by 2 bases, with 7 bases between. The CDR3 is made up of 12 amino acids. The CDR3 coding sequence is TGTGCCAGCAGGGCAGTTAACACTGAAGCTTTCTTT. This translates into CASRAVNTEAFF.

The chain links TRBV19 to TRBJ2-3, with 11 bases fitting TRBD2. The CDR3 sequence is 18 residues long. Trimming cost V 3 bases and J 2 bases; bases outside gene matches: 10. Germline V lookup: CDR1 LNHDA, CDR2 SQIVND (reference sequence). CDR3 loop: CASSIGLAGGLHTDTQYF. In DNA form, the CDR3 reads TGTGCCAGTAGTATCGGGCTAGCGGGAGGATTACACACAGATACGCAGTATTTT.

This chain connects TRBV7-9 to TRBJ1-1; 8 nucleotides line up with TRBD1. This CDR3 is built from 12 residues. Germline assignment: CDR1 SEHNR and CDR2 FQNEAQ (reference sequence). V was pared by 5 bases and J by 9 bases, with 5 bases of the junction left unmatched. CDR3 protein: CASSPRTGKAFF. DNA of the CDR3: TGTGCCAGCAGCCCCAGGACAGGGAAAGCTTTCTTT. The complete variable domain, with remaining parts taken from reference TRBV7-9 and TRBJ1-1, reads DTGVSQNPRHKITKRGQNVTFRCDPISEHNRLYWYRQTLGQGPEFLTYFQNEAQLEKSRLLSDRFSAERPKGSFSTLEIQRTEQGDSAMYLCASSPRTGKAFFGQGTRLTVV.

The rearrangement links TRBV24-1 to TRBJ2-2; D remains ambiguous. This CDR3 comprises 11 residues. V lost 4 bases and J 4 bases, leaving 0 bases between the germline ends. Germline assignment: CDR1 KGHDR and CDR2 SFDVKD. The CDR3 region is CATSDTGELFF. The CDR3 bases are TGTGCCACCAGTGACACCGGGGAGCTGTTTTTT.

In its sample, this clone was seen a few times. This chain connects TRBV7-9 to TRBJ2-2; D perhaps matches TRBD2 (6 bases). The CDR3 has 15 amino acids. Looked up from germline, CDR1 is SEHNR and CDR2 is FQNEAQ (reference sequence). Trimming removed 2 bases at V and 5 bases at J, with 12 bases between. The CDR3 loop reads CASSLTAGSTGELFF. In DNA, the CDR3 is TGTGCCAGCAGCTTAACGGCGGGGTCGACCGGGGAGCTGTTTTTT.

The chain employs TRBV12-3 or TRBV12-4 and TRBJ2-5; 7 nucleotides agree with TRBD2. CDR3 length: 13 amino acids. J was trimmed by 4 bases and V by 8 bases; bases with no gene match: 7. CDR3 region: CASSLWEGETQYF. DNA for the CDR3: TGTGCCAGCTCTTTGTGGGAGGGAGAGACCCAGTACTTC.

CDR3 sequence reads: CASSWDYHNSPLHF. As DNA, the CDR3 is TGTGCCAGCAGTTGGGACTACCATAATTCACCCCTCCACTTT. The chain couples TRBV27 to TRBJ1-6, with D maybe TRBD1 (5 bases). Trimming cost V 4 bases and J 5 bases, with 9 bases left between them. Per germline, CDR1 MNHEY and CDR2 SMNVEV (reference sequence). The CDR3 is 14 amino acids.

The gene calls are TRBV7-2 and TRBJ2-7, with D unclear. In germline, CDR1 is SGHTA, CDR2 FQGNSA. The V gene lost 5 bases and the J gene lost 6 bases, with 14 bases spanning the gap. The CDR3 consists of 13 residues. CDR3 in amino acids: CASSPVGGFEQYF. As DNA, the CDR3 is TGTGCCAGCAGCCCCGTCGGTGGGTTCGAGCAGTACTTC. The full variable domain, completed using reference TRBV7-2 and TRBJ2-7, is GAGVSQSPSNKVTEKGKDVELRCDPISGHTALYWYRQSLGQGLEFLIYFQGNSAPDKSGLPSDRFSAERTGGSVSTLTIQRTQQEDSAVYLCASSPVGGFEQYFGPGTRLTVT.

This rearrangement joins TRBV7-6 to TRBJ2-3; D is unresolved. Trimming took off 4 bases at V and 4 bases at J, with 12 bases between the two ends. The length of the CDR3 is 14 residues. Germline V gene sequence: CDR1 SGHVS, CDR2 FNYEAQ. The CDR3 loop reads CASSSAGGADTQYF. In nucleotides, the CDR3 is TGTGCCAGCAGCTCGGCTGGTGGGGCAGATACGCAGTATTTT.

This clone was detected only once. The chain carries TRBV3-1 (or the pseudogene TRBV3-2) and TRBJ2-5; unclear D gene. V gave up 1 base and J gave up 0 bases, with 9 bases separating them. CDR3 length: 15 amino acids. The germline gives CDR1 LGHDT, CDR2 YNNKEL (reference sequence). In nucleotides, the CDR3 is TGTGCCAGCAGCCAAGGGAACCTGTACCAAGAGACCCAGTACTTC. Amino acid sequence: CASSQGNLYQETQYF.

The chain has TRBV19 and TRBJ2-1, with a weak D call TRBD2 (6 bases). V lost 3 bases, J lost 9 bases, and 9 bases lay in between. The germline V gene encodes CDR1 LNHDA and CDR2 SQIVND (reference sequence). The length of the CDR3 is 12 residues. CDR3 in DNA: TGTGCCAGTAGTATGGTTAGCGGTGAGCAGTTCTTC. Encoded protein: CASSMVSGEQFF.

The CDR3 loop reads CASFPSGLADTQYF. CDR3 nucleotide sequence: TGCGCCAGCTTTCCTAGCGGCTTAGCAGATACGCAGTATTTT. V gene TRBV5-1 combines with J gene TRBJ2-3; 7 nucleotides align to TRBD2. Germline lookup yields CDR1 SGHRS and CDR2 YFSETQ. The CDR3 covers 14 residues. Trimming at V came to 7 bases and at J to 4 bases, leaving 9 bases not matched to a gene.

The CDR3 bases are TGTGCCAGCAGCCAAGAAAGGGGGGACTATGGCTACACCTTC. Residues: CASSQERGDYGYTF. The rearrangement links TRBV3-1 (or the pseudogene TRBV3-2) to TRBJ1-2; weak D call: TRBD1 (6 bases). CDR3 length: 14 amino acids. In germline, CDR1 is LGHDT, CDR2 YNNKEL (reference sequence). Trimming left V 0 bases short and J 3 bases short, with 8 bases between.

The rearrangement joins TRBV4-1 to TRBJ2-5; D unclear. This CDR3 has 13 amino acids. Trimming left V 4 bases short and J 5 bases short, with 11 bases between. From germline, CDR1 is MGHRA and CDR2 YSYEKL. CDR3 in amino acids: CASSPTVPETQYF. The CDR3 region has the DNA TGCGCCAGCAGCCCGACCGTTCCTGAGACCCAGTACTTC.

The table lists this clone with a few counts. The genes are TRBV7-8 and TRBJ1-2; D uncertain. Trimming removed 7 bases from V and 4 bases from J, with 13 bases in between. This CDR3 region has 13 residues. The germline gives CDR1 SGHVS, CDR2 FQNEAQ. The CDR3 region is CASTPRPGYGYTF. DNA for the CDR3: TGTGCCAGCACCCCCAGGCCGGGCTATGGCTACACCTTC.

This chain joins TRBV18 and TRBJ2-7; no definite D call. This CDR3 comprises 13 residues. The V end was cut by 2 bases, the J end by 3 bases, with 8 bases between. Germline V gene sequence: CDR1 KGHSH, CDR2 LQKENI. The CDR3 bases are TGTGCCAGCTCACCAGCGGAGAACTACGAGCAGTACTTC. Protein sequence: CASSPAENYEQYF.

The genes are TRBV28 and TRBJ1-5; weak D call: TRBD1 (6 bases). V dropped 7 bases and J dropped 7 bases, with 23 bases sitting between them. CDR1 is MDHEN and CDR2 is SYDVKM in the germline V gene. The CDR3 runs to 16 residues. CDR3 sequence reads: CASIKPQDRRNQPQHF. CDR3 DNA: TGTGCCAGCATCAAACCCCAAGACAGGCGGAACCAGCCCCAGCATTTT.